This record covers a single TCR beta chain. The record originates from a study of shared clonotypes between healthy human individuals. At the level of the study: The plates for each donor numbered three CD4 naive, three CD4 memory, two CD8 naive and one CD8 memory.

Germline V lookup: CDR1 GTSNPN, CDR2 SVGIG (reference sequence). The CDR3 has 12 amino acids. Sequencing was performed with immunoSEQ multiplex PCR; in TCRdb, only in-frame clones are kept and a portion is missing. The sample includes 950,000 to 1,100,000 clones, approximately 80% seen only once; the top ten take more than 0.55%. The sequence came from a man aged 18 to 30 in good health. Some clones in this sample may be carry-over from other donors' samples. The chain carries TRBV30 and TRBJ2-7; D is uncertain. The J call may be incorrect, as the DNA end agrees better with TRBJ1-2. Source material: memory CD4+ T cells from PBMCs. Stated subset: CD45RA-negative fraction. The CDR3 sequence is CAWSGTASGYTF. Written as DNA, the CDR3 is TGTGCCTGGAGTGGGACCGCTAGTGGCTACACCTTC.